Below are 11 T cell receptor beta chains sequenced from a single sample in a study of cytomegalovirus exposure and HLA in healthy donors (TCRdb year 2017). Library preparation used the immunoSEQ multiplex PCR assay. For the multiplex PCR, a mixture combining 60 forward primers for TCR Vbeta segments and 13 reverse primers for TCR Jbeta segments was used. TCRdb stores this immuneACCESS table with in-frame sequences only. Part of the clones is absent; in the studies checked, under half of the shortfall reflects unresolved V genes, and no reason is known for the rest. The sample data list 160,000 or so clones, and approximately 81% of these were observed just once. Together, the top ten hold 1% to 1.5% of the sample. What was sequenced was PBMCs. These receptor sequences come from a man aged 45-60 years in good health and CMV-seropositive.

The CDR3 reads CASSLGPGANTGELFF. The CDR3 DNA is TGTGCCAGCAGCTTGGGGCCGGGAGCGAACACCGGGGAGCTGTTTTTT. The V gene is TRBV5-5, the J gene TRBJ2-2, with D perhaps matching TRBD2 (6 bases). The CDR3 is made up of 16 amino acids. Trimming left V 0 bases short and J 0 bases short, with 9 bases between. Germline-derived CDR1 and CDR2 are SGHKS and YYEKEE (reference sequence).

The gene calls are TRBV6-5 and TRBJ2-3; weak D call: TRBD1 (5 bases). Trimming stripped 6 bases from V and 2 bases from J, with 12 bases between. Germline V lookup: CDR1 MNHEY, CDR2 SVGAGI. The CDR3 is made up of 14 amino acids. In nucleotides, the CDR3 is TGTGCCAGCAGCCGGACATTACCCACAGATACGCAGTATTTT. Its translation is CASSRTLPTDTQYF.

The J gene is TRBJ2-1, the V gene TRBV6-5; 12 positions agree with TRBD2. This CDR3 has 15 amino acids. V lost 2 bases and J lost 7; bases outside the gene matches: 3. Per germline, CDR1 MNHEY and CDR2 SVGAGI. CDR3: CASSYALAGGNEQFF. In nucleotides, the CDR3 is TGTGCCAGCAGTTACGCGCTAGCGGGAGGGAATGAGCAGTTCTTC.

V gene TRBV7-3 combines with J gene TRBJ1-3; D is unresolved. The CDR3 length is 14 residues. CDR1 SGHTA and CDR2 FQGTGA come from the germline V gene. V lost 6 bases and J lost 8, with 17 bases in between. The CDR3 DNA follows: TGTGCCAGCAGTCAAGGCGGCCGAGGAGACACCATATATTTT. It yields the protein CASSQGGRGDTIYF. The entire variable domain, with the rest obtained from reference TRBV7-3 and TRBJ1-3, is as follows: GAGVSQTPSNKVTEKGKYVELRCDPISGHTALYWYRQSLGQGPEFLIYFQGTGAADDSGLPNDRFFAVRPEGSVSTLKIQRTERGDSAVYLCASSQGGRGDTIYFGEGSWLTVV.

CDR3 bases: TGTGCCAGCAGCCTGGACAGGGTTGGCTATGGCTACACCTTC. The encoded protein is CASSLDRVGYGYTF. The J gene is TRBJ1-2, the V gene TRBV7-8; 8 bases fit TRBD1. V was pared by 5 bases and J by 4 bases, with 6 bases of the junction left unmatched. The CDR3 sequence is 14 residues long. Germline CDR1 SGHVS, CDR2 FQNEAQ.

The genes are TRBV6-4 and TRBJ2-3; 9 bases are a match to TRBD2. The CDR3 is 16 residues long. V gave up 3 bases and J gave up 2 bases; unmatched junction bases: 6. Germline V gives CDR1 MRHNA, CDR2 SNTAGT. CDR3 residues: CASSESSGGFTDTQYF. The DNA for the CDR3 is TGTGCCAGCAGTGAAAGTAGCGGGGGATTCACAGATACGCAGTATTTT.

The chain carries TRBV9 and TRBJ2-2, with 11 bases that match TRBD2. Germline V CDR1 and CDR2: SGDLS, YYNGEE. This CDR3 region has 16 residues. V trimming: 5 bases; J trimming: 6 bases; junction bases outside the gene matches: 9. The CDR3, as DNA: TGTGCCAGCAGGAGGCTGGCTAGCGGGAGGCCCGGGGAGCTGTTTTTT. Translated, it gives CASRRLASGRPGELFF. Complete variable domain (other parts from reference TRBV9 and TRBJ2-2): DSGVTQTPKHLITATGQRVTLRCSPRSGDLSVYWYQQSLDQGLQFLIQYYNGEERAKGNILERFSAQQFPDLHSELNLSSLELGDSALYFCASRRLASGRPGELFFGEGSRLTVL.

Regarding this clone: The junction departs from germline at one end; a sequencing error may be responsible. V is TRBV2 and J is TRBJ2-3; D is undetermined. Germline CDR1 and CDR2: SNHLY and FYNNEI. The CDR3 spans 12 residues. The CDR3 region is CASSEGSDTKYF. The CDR3 DNA is TGTGCCAGCAGTGAAGGCTCAGATACGAAGTATTTT. Full variable domain (rest looked up from reference TRBV2 and TRBJ2-3): EPEVTQTPSHQVTQMGQEVILRCVPISNHLYFYWYRQILGQKVEFLVSFYNNEISEKSEIFDDQFSVERPDGSNFTLKIRSTKLEDSAMYFCASSEGSDTKYFGPGTRLTVL.

This clone was seen once. This chain links TRBV5-1 with TRBJ2-7; D possibly corresponds to TRBD1 (6 bases). From germline, CDR1 is SGHRS and CDR2 YFSETQ. CDR3 length equals 15 residues. The V gene lost 0 bases and the J gene lost 5 bases, with 15 bases spanning the gap. Here the CDR3 DNA reads TGCGCCAGCAGCTTGGAGGGGACACGGGCCCACGAGCAGTACTTC. Translation gives CASSLEGTRAHEQYF.

The V and J genes are TRBV7-9 and TRBJ2-7; 14 nucleotides agree with TRBD2. The V and J ends lost 5 bases and 6 bases, in that order; junction bases with no gene match: 9. The CDR3 extends over 16 amino acids. Germline values: CDR1 SEHNR, CDR2 FQNEAQ (reference sequence). CDR3: CASSPRTSGRWGEQYF. CDR3 coding DNA: TGTGCCAGCAGCCCCCGGACTAGCGGGAGGTGGGGCGAGCAGTACTTC.

The V and J genes are TRBV4-3 and TRBJ2-7; D possibly corresponds to TRBD2 (6 bases). The V gene lost 0 bases and the J gene lost 1 base, with 10 bases spanning the gap. Germline assignment: CDR1 LGHNA and CDR2 YSLEER. There are 15 residues in the CDR3. The CDR3, as DNA: TGCGCCAGCAGCCAAGAGTCTAGCGCATCCTACGAGCAGTACTTC. This gives the protein CASSQESSASYEQYF.